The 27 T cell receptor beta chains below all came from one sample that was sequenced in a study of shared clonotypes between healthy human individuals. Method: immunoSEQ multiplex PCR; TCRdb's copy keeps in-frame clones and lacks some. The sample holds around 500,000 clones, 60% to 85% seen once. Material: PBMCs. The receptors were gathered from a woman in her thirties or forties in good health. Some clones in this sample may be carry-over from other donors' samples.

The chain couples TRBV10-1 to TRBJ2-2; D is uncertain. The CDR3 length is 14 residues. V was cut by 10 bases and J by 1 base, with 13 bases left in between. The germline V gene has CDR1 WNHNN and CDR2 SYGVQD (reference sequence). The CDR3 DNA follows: TGCGCCATCTCCCCGGACGGGAACACCGGGGAGCTGTTTTTT. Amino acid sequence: CAISPDGNTGELFF.

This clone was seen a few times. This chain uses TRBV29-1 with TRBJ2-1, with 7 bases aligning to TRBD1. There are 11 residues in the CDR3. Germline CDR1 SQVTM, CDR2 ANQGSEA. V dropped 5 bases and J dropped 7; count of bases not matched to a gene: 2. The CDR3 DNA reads TGCAGCGTTCGGGACAGAAATGAGCAGTTCTTC. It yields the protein CSVRDRNEQFF.

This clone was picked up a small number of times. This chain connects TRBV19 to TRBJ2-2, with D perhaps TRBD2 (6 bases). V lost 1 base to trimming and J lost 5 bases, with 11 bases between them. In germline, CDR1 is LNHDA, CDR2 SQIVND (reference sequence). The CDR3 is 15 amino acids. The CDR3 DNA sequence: TGTGCCAGTAGTATAGCGGGAGTGAAAACCGGGGAGCTGTTTTTT. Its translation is CASSIAGVKTGELFF.

The CDR3 is CASSLSSEAYEQYF. The CDR3 region has the DNA TGCGCCAGCAGCTTATCATCCGAAGCCTACGAGCAGTACTTC. The genes are TRBV5-1 and TRBJ2-7; unclear D gene. V was cut by 2 bases and J by 2 bases, with 11 bases left in between. Germline V gene data show CDR1 as SGHRS and CDR2 as YFSETQ. This CDR3 contains 14 residues.

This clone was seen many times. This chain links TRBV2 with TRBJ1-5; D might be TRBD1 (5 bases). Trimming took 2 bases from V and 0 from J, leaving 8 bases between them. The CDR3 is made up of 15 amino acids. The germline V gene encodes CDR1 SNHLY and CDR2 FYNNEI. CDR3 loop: CASSEQGDSNQPQHF. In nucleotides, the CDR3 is TGTGCCAGCAGTGAACAGGGCGATAGCAATCAGCCCCAGCATTTT. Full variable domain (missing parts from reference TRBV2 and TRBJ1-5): EPEVTQTPSHQVTQMGQEVILRCVPISNHLYFYWYRQILGQKVEFLVSFYNNEISEKSEIFDDQFSVERPDGSNFTLKIRSTKLEDSAMYFCASSEQGDSNQPQHFGDGTRLSIL.

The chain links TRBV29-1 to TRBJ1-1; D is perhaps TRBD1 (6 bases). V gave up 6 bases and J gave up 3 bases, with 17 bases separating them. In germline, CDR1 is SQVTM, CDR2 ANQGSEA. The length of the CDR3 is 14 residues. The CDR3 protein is CSVAGTPADTEAFF. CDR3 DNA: TGCAGCGTAGCCGGGACACCTGCGGACACTGAAGCTTTCTTT.

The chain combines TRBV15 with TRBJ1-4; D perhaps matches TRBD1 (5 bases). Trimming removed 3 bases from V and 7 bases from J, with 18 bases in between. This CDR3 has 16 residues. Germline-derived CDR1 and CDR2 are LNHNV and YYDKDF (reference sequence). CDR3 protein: CATSRGGEAAGEKLFF. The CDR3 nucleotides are TGTGCCACCAGCAGGGGAGGGGAGGCAGCAGGTGAAAAACTGTTTTTT.

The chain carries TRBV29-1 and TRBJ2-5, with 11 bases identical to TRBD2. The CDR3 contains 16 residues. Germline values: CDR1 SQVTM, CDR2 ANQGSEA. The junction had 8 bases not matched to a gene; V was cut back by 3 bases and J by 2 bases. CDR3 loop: CSVDGGTSGPQETQYF. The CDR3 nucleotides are TGCAGCGTTGACGGTGGGACTAGCGGCCCGCAAGAGACCCAGTACTTC.

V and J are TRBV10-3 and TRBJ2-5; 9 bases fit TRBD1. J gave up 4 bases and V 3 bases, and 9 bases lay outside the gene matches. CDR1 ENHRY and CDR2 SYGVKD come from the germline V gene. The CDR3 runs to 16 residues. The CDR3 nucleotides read TGTGCCATCAGTGATACAGGGGGCGGCCCGGGAGAGACCCAGTACTTC. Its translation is CAISDTGGGPGETQYF.

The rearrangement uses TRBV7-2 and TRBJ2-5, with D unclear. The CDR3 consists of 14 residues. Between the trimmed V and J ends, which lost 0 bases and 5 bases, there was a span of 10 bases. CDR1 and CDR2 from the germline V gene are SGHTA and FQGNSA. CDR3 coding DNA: TGTGCCAGCAGCTTAGCCTCGGTGTGGGAGACCCAGTACTTC. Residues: CASSLASVWETQYF.

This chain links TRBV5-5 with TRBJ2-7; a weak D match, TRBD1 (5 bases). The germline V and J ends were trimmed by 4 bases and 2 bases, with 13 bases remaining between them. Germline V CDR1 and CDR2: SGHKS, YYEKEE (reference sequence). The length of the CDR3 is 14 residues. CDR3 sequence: CASSDVSGTYEQYF. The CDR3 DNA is TGTGCCAGCAGCGACGTATCAGGGACCTACGAGCAGTACTTC.

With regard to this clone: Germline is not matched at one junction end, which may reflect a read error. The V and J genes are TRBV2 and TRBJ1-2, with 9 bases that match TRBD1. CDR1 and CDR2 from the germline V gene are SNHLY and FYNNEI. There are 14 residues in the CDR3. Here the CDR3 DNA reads TGTGCCAGCAGACCGGGACAGGGCTTCTCTGGCTACATCTTC. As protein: CASRPGQGFSGYIF.

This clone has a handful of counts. This CDR3 is CASSPVTGFGGANVLTF. CDR3 bases: TGTGCCAGCTCACCGGTGACAGGGTTCGGAGGGGCCAACGTCCTGACTTTC. This chain uses TRBV18 with TRBJ2-6, with 7 bases matching TRBD1. This CDR3 is 17 amino acids long. Per the germline V gene, CDR1 is KGHSH and CDR2 is LQKENI. V trimming: 3 bases; J trimming: 4 bases; junction bases outside the gene matches: 9.

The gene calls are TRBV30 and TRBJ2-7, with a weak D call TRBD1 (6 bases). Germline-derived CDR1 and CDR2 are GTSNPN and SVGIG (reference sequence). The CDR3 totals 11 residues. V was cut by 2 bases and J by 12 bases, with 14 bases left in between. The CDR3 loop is CAWSLRQAMYF. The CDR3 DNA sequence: TGTGCCTGGAGTCTAAGACAGGCGATGTACTTC.

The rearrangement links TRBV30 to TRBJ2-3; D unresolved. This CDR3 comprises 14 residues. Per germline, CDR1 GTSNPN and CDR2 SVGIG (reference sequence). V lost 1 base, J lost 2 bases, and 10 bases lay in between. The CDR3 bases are TGTGCCTGGAGTGCTGGGCACACCACAGATACGCAGTATTTT. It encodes CAWSAGHTTDTQYF.

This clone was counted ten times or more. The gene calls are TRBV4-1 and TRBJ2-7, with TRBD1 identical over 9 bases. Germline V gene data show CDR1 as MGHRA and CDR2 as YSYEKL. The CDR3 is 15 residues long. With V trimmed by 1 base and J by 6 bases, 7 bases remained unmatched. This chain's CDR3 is CASSQAPGQGREQYF. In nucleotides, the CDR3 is TGCGCCAGCAGCCAAGCGCCGGGACAGGGTCGCGAGCAGTACTTC.

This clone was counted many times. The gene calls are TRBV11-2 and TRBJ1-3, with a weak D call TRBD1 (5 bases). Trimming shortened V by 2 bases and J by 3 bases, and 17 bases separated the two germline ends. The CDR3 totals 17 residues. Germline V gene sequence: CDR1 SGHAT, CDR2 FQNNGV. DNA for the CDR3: TGTGCCAGCAGCTTATGGGGGGAGAGTCCTTTTGGAAACACCATATATTTT. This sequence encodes CASSLWGESPFGNTIYF.

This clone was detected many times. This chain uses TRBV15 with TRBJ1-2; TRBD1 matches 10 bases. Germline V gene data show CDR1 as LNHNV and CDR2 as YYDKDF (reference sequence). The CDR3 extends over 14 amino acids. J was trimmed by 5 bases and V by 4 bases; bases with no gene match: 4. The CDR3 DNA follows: TGTGCCACCAGCACGAGGGACAGGGGTTATGGCTACACCTTC. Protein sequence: CATSTRDRGYGYTF.

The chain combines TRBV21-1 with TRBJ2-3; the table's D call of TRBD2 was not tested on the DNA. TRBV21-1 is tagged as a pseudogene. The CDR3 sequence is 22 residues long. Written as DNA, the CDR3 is TGTGCCAGCAGCAATCCGGGACTAGCTGAAACTAGCGGCGTGGGCGAAACAGATACGCAGTATTTT. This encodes CASSNPGLAETSGVGETDTQYF.

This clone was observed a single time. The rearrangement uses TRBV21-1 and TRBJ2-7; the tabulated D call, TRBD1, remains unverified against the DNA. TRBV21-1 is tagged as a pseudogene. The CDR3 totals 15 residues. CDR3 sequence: CASSSDRGYSYEQYF. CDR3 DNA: TGTGCCAGCAGCAGCGACAGGGGCTATTCCTACGAGCAGTACTTC.

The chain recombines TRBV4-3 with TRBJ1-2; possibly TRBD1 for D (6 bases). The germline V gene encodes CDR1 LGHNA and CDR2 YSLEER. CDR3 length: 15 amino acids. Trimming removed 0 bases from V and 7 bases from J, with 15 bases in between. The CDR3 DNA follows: TGCGCCAGCAGCCAAGAGGACGGGGGCGCGGGTGGCTACACCTTC. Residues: CASSQEDGGAGGYTF.

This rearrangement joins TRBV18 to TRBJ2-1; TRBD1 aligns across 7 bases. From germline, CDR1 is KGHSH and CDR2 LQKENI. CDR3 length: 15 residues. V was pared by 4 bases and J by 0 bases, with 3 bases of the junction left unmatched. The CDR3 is CASSRQGSSYNEQFF. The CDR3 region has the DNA TGTGCCAGCTCACGACAGGGTAGCTCCTACAATGAGCAGTTCTTC.

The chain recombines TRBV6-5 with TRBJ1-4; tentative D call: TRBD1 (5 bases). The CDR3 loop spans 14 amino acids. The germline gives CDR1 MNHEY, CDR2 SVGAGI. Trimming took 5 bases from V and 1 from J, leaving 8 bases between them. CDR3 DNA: TGTGCCAGCAGTGCGGGACGAACTAATGAAAAACTGTTTTTT. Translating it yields CASSAGRTNEKLFF.

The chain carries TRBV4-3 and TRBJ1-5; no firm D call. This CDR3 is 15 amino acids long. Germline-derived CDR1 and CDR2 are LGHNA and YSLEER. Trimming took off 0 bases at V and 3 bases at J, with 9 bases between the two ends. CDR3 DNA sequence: TGCGCCAGCAGCCAAGATAACGGCATCAATCAGCCCCAGCATTTT. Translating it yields CASSQDNGINQPQHF.

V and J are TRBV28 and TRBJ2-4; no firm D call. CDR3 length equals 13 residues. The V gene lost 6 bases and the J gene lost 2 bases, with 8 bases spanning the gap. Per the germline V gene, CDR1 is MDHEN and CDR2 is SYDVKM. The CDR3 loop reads CASSLPSKNIQYF. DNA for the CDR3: TGTGCCAGCAGCTTACCTTCCAAAAACATTCAGTACTTC.

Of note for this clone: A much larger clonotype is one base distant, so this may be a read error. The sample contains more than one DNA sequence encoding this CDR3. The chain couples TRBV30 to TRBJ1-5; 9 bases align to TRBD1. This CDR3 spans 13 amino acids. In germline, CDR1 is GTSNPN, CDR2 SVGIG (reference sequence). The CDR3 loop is CAWSGTGNQPQHF. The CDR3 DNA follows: TGTGCCTGGTCCGGGACAGGGAATCAGCCCCAGCATTTC.

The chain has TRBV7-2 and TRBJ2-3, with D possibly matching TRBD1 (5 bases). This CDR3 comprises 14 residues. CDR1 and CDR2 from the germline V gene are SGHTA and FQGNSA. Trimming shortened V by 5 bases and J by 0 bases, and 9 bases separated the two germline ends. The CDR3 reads CASSPDSSTDTQYF. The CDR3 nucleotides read TGTGCCAGCAGCCCTGACAGTAGCACAGATACGCAGTATTTT.